The following is a T cell receptor beta chain sequence with its context. This CDR3 has 17 amino acids. Germline-derived CDR1 and CDR2 are LGHDT and YNNKEL (reference sequence). The V and J ends lost 6 bases and 1 base respectively, with 16 bases between them. This specimen belongs to a study of blood T cell repertoires in COVID-19. TCRdb's table, derived via immunoSEQ multiplex PCR, lists solely in-frame clones and lacks some. The sample lists more than 150,000 clones, 70% to 90% seen once, with 0.55% to 0.6% in the top ten. This chain connects TRBV3-1 (or the pseudogene TRBV3-2) to TRBJ2-6, with D possibly TRBD1 on 6 matching bases. The source is a man between 60 and 75 years old with COVID-19, enrolled during active disease. The sequenced sample consisted of peripheral blood. In DNA, the CDR3 is TGTGCCAGCAGTTTAGGGGGTTTGTTGTCTGGGGCCAACGTCCTGACTTTC. As protein: CASSLGGLLSGANVLTF.